This TCR beta chain was recovered during a study of T cell responses to AZD1222 COVID-19 vaccine. On this clone itself: Its target is unknown.

General observations from the study: Donors were largely white British and mainly female; clonal diversity was possibly underestimated. At baseline, just a handful of AZD1222 recipients tested seropositive.

The table came from immunoSEQ multiplex PCR; TCRdb's copy has only in-frame clones and leaves some out. The sample gives 100,000 or so clones, 90% to 95% of which show up once; 2% to 2.5% is in the top ten. Trimming removed 2 bases at V and 2 bases at J, with 7 bases between. Germline CDR1 reads MDHEN; CDR2 reads SYDVKM. The CDR3 is made up of 14 amino acids. The receptor was derived from an adult in good health. The gene calls are TRBV28 and TRBJ1-5, with D uncertain. Sequencing was performed on peripheral blood, taken on day 0 of AZD1222 vaccination. The DNA of the CDR3 is TGTGCCAGCAGTTTACTTGTTGGCAATCAGCCCCAGCATTTT. Translation: CASSLLVGNQPQHF.